Listed here are 10 T cell receptor beta chains from one sample, sequenced in a study of shared clonotypes between healthy human individuals. This table comes from immunoSEQ multiplex PCR, and its TCRdb copy is limited to in-frame clones, with some not included. The repertoire holds 600,000 to 750,000 clones, 90% seen once, with 34% in the top ten. Sequencing was performed on memory CD8+ T cells from PBMCs. Subset indicated: CD45RO+ cells pooled with CCR7-negative TemRA cells. The receptors derive from a man aged 18 to 30 in good health. Some clones in this sample may be carry-over from other donors' samples.

The CDR3 DNA sequence: TGTGCCAGCAGTCCCGACACAGGGGCGGGGGATACGCAGTATTTT. Amino acids: CASSPDTGAGDTQYF. This rearrangement joins TRBV6-5 to TRBJ2-3, with D perhaps matching TRBD1 (7 bases). V was trimmed by 5 bases and J by 6 bases, leaving 18 bases between them. CDR3 size: 15 residues. Germline loops: CDR1 MNHEY, CDR2 SVGAGI.

The genes are TRBV11-2 and TRBJ2-1, with 10 bases matching TRBD2. CDR1 is SGHAT, CDR2 FQNNGV, per germline. The CDR3 is 19 residues long. After removal of 4 bases from V and 0 bases from J, the junction contained 12 bases not matched to a gene. The DNA of the CDR3 is TGTGCCAGCAGCTCGTGGACTAGCGGAACCTCCAGCTCCTACAATGAGCAGTTCTTC. Protein: CASSSWTSGTSSSYNEQFF. Filled out from reference TRBV11-2 and TRBJ2-1, the complete variable domain reads EAGVAQSPRYKIIEKRQSVAFWCNPISGHATLYWYQQILGQGPKLLIQFQNNGVVDDSQLPKDRFSAERLKGVDSTLKIQPAKLEDSAVYLCASSSWTSGTSSSYNEQFFGPGTRLTVL.

The chain is built from TRBV4-3 and TRBJ1-2; D is undetermined. Trimming took 0 bases from V and 6 from J, leaving 8 bases between them. The germline V gene has CDR1 LGHNA and CDR2 YSLEER. The CDR3 is 13 amino acids. The CDR3 DNA reads TGCGCCAGCAGCCAAGAAGGCCTCCATGGCTACACCTTC. This translates into CASSQEGLHGYTF.

The table lists this clone with a few counts. CDR3 bases: TGTGCCAGCAGTCAGACAGGGGACACCGGGGAGCTGTTTTTT. Translation: CASSQTGDTGELFF. The chain couples TRBV27 to TRBJ2-2, with TRBD1 matching over 8 bases. The CDR3 spans 14 residues. J lost 3 bases, V lost 5 bases, and 2 bases had no gene match. Germline lookup yields CDR1 MNHEY and CDR2 SMNVEV (reference sequence).

This clone has more than one count but fewer than ten. CDR3 nucleotide sequence: TGTGCCAGCAGCGCACGAGCCTACAATGAGCAGTTCTTC. It translates to CASSARAYNEQFF. V is TRBV5-4 and J is TRBJ2-1; D gene uncertain. This CDR3 has 13 amino acids. V shed 4 bases and J shed 2 bases, with 7 bases lying between them. Germline assignment: CDR1 SGHNT and CDR2 YYREEE (reference sequence).

As regards this clone: Additional DNA sequences in this sample encode the identical CDR3. The CDR3 nucleotides are TGTGCCAGCTCACGGACAGAATCTAACTATGGCTACACCTTC. This translates into CASSRTESNYGYTF. The V call is TRBV18, the J call TRBJ1-2; maybe TRBD1 (6 bases). Germline values: CDR1 KGHSH, CDR2 LQKENI. This CDR3 comprises 14 residues. V was cut by 4 bases and J by 0 bases, with 9 bases left in between. Filled out from reference TRBV18 and TRBJ1-2, the complete variable domain reads NAGVMQNPRHLVRRRGQEARLRCSPMKGHSHVYWYRQLPEEGLKFMVYLQKENIIDESGMPKERFSAEFPKEGPSILRIQQVVRGDSAAYFCASSRTESNYGYTFGSGTRLTVV.

Worth noting for this clone: Within the sample, other DNA sequences also encode this same CDR3. This chain connects TRBV27 to TRBJ2-1; D is uncertain. V was pared by 0 bases and J by 0 bases, with 6 bases between. The CDR3 consists of 15 residues. Germline V gene data show CDR1 as MNHEY and CDR2 as SMNVEV (reference sequence). Here the CDR3 reads CASSLSQSSYNEQFF. DNA for the CDR3: TGTGCCAGCAGTTTATCGCAGAGCTCCTACAATGAGCAGTTCTTC.

This chain connects TRBV19 to TRBJ2-7, with TRBD1 identical over 9 bases. This CDR3 comprises 14 residues. Germline assignment: CDR1 LNHDA and CDR2 SQIVND (reference sequence). J lost 3 bases, V lost 5 bases, and 5 bases had no gene match. CDR3 sequence (DNA): TGTGCCAGTAGTTCCGGGACAGGGTTCTACGAGCAGTACTTC. This gives the protein CASSSGTGFYEQYF.

The gene calls are TRBV27 and TRBJ2-7; 8 bases line up with TRBD1. Germline-derived CDR1 and CDR2 are MNHEY and SMNVEV (reference sequence). V gave up 6 bases and J gave up 3 bases; unmatched junction bases: 4. The CDR3 sequence is 13 residues long. The CDR3 sequence is CASRTGAGYEQYF. The CDR3 DNA follows: TGTGCCAGCAGGACAGGGGCCGGCTACGAGCAGTACTTC.

The CDR3, as DNA: TGTGCCAGCAGTCCCCACAACTCTGGGGCCAACGTCCTGACTTTC. It specifies CASSPHNSGANVLTF. The chain uses TRBV28 and TRBJ2-6; no firm D call. CDR1 is MDHEN and CDR2 is SYDVKM in the germline V gene. V lost 5 bases and J lost 0, with 8 bases in between. The CDR3 runs to 15 residues.